The clone carrying this TCR beta chain was seen a few times. What it recognizes is unknown. Tagging with unique molecular identifiers was a feature of the TCR beta cDNA libraries. Out of roughly 1 to 11 million T cells, roughly 0.5 million cDNA molecules were generated. TCRdb ran MiXCR on the PCR reads and lists one entry per CDR3 protein. Counted here are hundreds of thousands of distinct CDR3 sequences, around 64% occurring once; the ten biggest clones make up about 11%. The data were taken from a study of post-analysis software for immune sequencing data. Study observations and caveats: Compared with controls, patients showed significantly lower normalized Chao1 diversity. The authors found that F measure strongly co-clustered same-batch samples. When patients were compared with controls, 5 or 6 TRBV segments were more frequent, TRBV5-6, TRBV5-1 and TRBV20-1 among them.

The ends were cut back, 5 bases at V and 5 bases at J, with 10 bases in the middle. There are 12 residues in the CDR3. The receptor's source is a girl aged 2-10 years with multiple sclerosis. The source material was blood. The chain uses TRBV12-3 or TRBV12-4 and TRBJ2-7; D gene unclear. The CDR3 is CASSEPLDEQYF. CDR3 DNA: TGTGCCAGCAGTGAACCCCTCGACGAGCAGTACTTC.